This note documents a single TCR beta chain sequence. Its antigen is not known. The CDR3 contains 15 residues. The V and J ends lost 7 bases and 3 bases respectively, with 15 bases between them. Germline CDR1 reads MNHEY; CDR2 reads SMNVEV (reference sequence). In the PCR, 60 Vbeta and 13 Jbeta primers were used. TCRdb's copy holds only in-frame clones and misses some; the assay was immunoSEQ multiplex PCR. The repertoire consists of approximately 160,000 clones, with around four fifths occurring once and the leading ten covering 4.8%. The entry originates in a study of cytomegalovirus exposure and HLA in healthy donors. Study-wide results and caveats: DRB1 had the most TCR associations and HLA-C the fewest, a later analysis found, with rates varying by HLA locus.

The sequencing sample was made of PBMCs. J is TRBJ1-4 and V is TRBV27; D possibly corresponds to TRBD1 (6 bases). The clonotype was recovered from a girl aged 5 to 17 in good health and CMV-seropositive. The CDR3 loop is CASTSLTGSNEKLFF. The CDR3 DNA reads TGTGCCAGCACTTCGCTTACAGGGTCTAATGAAAAACTGTTTTTT. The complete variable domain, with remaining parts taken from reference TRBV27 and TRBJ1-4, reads EAQVTQNPRYLITVTGKKLTVTCSQNMNHEYMSWYRQDPGLGLRQIYYSMNVEVTDKGDVPEGYKVSRKEKRNFPLILESPSPNQTSLYFCASTSLTGSNEKLFFGSGTQLSVL.